This entry is about one T cell receptor beta chain. What it recognizes is unknown. For TCRbeta, the library was prepared with unique molecular identifiers. TCRdb re-analysed the PCR reads in MiXCR, keeping a single row per CDR3 protein. The sample shows hundreds of thousands of distinct CDR3 sequences, approximately 15% of them seen only once. This record belongs to a study of T-cell reconstitution after alpha-beta-depleted transplantation in children. Deletions cut 5 bases from V and 5 bases from J, with 25 bases between. The length of the CDR3 is 18 residues. Germline V lookup: CDR1 SGHAT, CDR2 FQDESV (reference sequence). Overall study findings and caveats: It was surviving recipient T cells and thymic progenitors that gave some patients high TCRbeta diversity at day 60. T-cell counts and diversity at one year following transplant were attributed mainly to newly produced T cells. Reportedly, roughly two months post-transplant, alpha-beta T cells arose from several hundred expanded graft clones.

The V and J genes are TRBV11-1 and TRBJ2-1; D might be TRBD1 (5 bases). The origin of this receptor is a male patient between 2 and 15 years old who had a stem cell transplant for acute lymphoblastic leukemia, so the T cells may come from the graft donor. The specimen was PBMCs, mostly from graft donor cells, collected 360 days after TCRalphabeta/CD19-depleted stem cell transplant. The CDR3 sequence is CASSLGANYFLSNNEQFF. The DNA for the CDR3 is TGTGCCAGCAGCCTTGGGGCGAACTATTTCCTCTCAAACAATGAGCAGTTCTTC.